The rows below give T cell receptor beta chains drawn from one sample of a study of T cell responses to AZD1222 COVID-19 vaccine. Sequencing was performed with immunoSEQ multiplex PCR; in TCRdb, only in-frame clones are kept and a portion is missing. The table records 120,000 or so clones, roughly 88% of them present only once. Sequences were derived from peripheral blood, sampled on day 0 of MenACWY control vaccination. Receptors were obtained from an adult in good health. Both conserved end residues are part of each CDR3. The order of the fields is clone size, D gene, J gene, V gene, CDR3 DNA, CDR3 protein. The D gene is left open where the match is weak. Where a row states a size, it is once, few, many or the class of an expanded clone; other rows omit it.

>.|.|TRBJ2-7|TRBV28
TGTGCCAGCAGTTCGAAGGGACACAGGATAACCTACGAGCAGTACTTC
CASSSKGHRITYEQYF
>.|.|TRBJ1-5|TRBV28
TGTGCCACCGTGATTGTGAATCAGCCCCAGCATTTT
CATVIVNQPQHF
>.|TRBD1|TRBJ1-1|TRBV4-1
TGCGCCAGCAGCCAAACGTCACAGGGGGCGGTTTGGGCTTTCTTT
CASSQTSQGAVWAFF
>.|.|TRBJ1-1|TRBV19
TGTGCCAGTAGTACGCCACCCTGGCCCGGGGTAGGGACTGAAGCTTTCTTT
CASSTPPWPGVGTEAFF
>.|.|TRBJ1-2|TRBV7-8
TGTGCCAGCAGCTTAGGAGGAGTCAGGCGGGGGGGTAACTATGGCTACACCTTC
CASSLGGVRRGGNYGYTF
>.|.|TRBJ2-3|TRBV24-1
TGTGCCACCAGTTTCGGGACAAGGACCTCAGATACGCAGTATTTT
CATSFGTRTSDTQYF
>.|.|TRBJ1-1|TRBV28
TGTGCCAGCAGTTTATTTCCTCCCACAAACACTGAAGCTTTCTTT
CASSLFPPTNTEAFF
>.|TRBD1|TRBJ1-2|TRBV9
TGTGCCAGCAGCGAACGACAGGGCGGCGGCTACACCTTC
CASSERQGGGYTF
>.|TRBD1|TRBJ1-5|TRBV28
TGTGCCAGCAGTTTTGCTAAGACAGGGTACAATCAGCCCCAGCATTTT
CASSFAKTGYNQPQHF
>.|.|TRBJ2-3|TRBV29-1
TGCAGCGTCCACCTTGAGGGGGGGGTCTACACAGATACGCAGTATTTT
CSVHLEGGVYTDTQYF
>.|TRBD1|TRBJ2-5|TRBV19
TGTGCCAGTAGTAGAGTGACAGGGGGTGTAGAGACCCAGTACTTC
CASSRVTGGVETQYF
>.|TRBD2|TRBJ2-3|TRBV9
TGTGCCAGCAGCGGGACTAGCGGCACAGATACGCAGTATTTT
CASSGTSGTDTQYF
>once|TRBD1|TRBJ1-4|TRBV9
TGTGCCAGCAGCACAGGGGGGGCAGGAGTACGAGAAAAACTGTTTTTT
CASSTGGAGVREKLFF
>.|.|TRBJ1-1|TRBV5-6
TGTGCCAGCAGCTTGGTGGGGGACACTGAAGCTTTCTTT
CASSLVGDTEAFF
>few|.|TRBJ1-5|TRBV19
TGTGCCACCGATCGAATAGGTAGCAATCAGCCCCAGCATTTT
CATDRIGSNQPQHF
>.|.|TRBJ2-2|TRBV3-1/TRBV3-2
TGTGCCAGCAGCCAGACACCAGGGGAGCTGTTTTTT
CASSQTPGELFF
>.|TRBD1|TRBJ1-1|TRBV28
TGTGCCAGCAGTCAAGACAGGGACACTGAAGCTTTCTTT
CASSQDRDTEAFF
>.|.|TRBJ2-1|TRBV15
TGTGCCACCAGCAGAGATGGAAATGAGCAGTTCTTC
CATSRDGNEQFF
>.|.|TRBJ2-5|TRBV20-1
TGCAGTGCTAGTAAGGCAGGGGTGGGATCGGAGACCCAGTACTTC
CSASKAGVGSETQYF
>.|TRBD1|TRBJ2-6|TRBV2
TGTGCCAGCAGTGATCAGGGGGCGAAGGGGGCCAACGTCCTGACTTTC
CASSDQGAKGANVLTF
>once|.|TRBJ1-2|TRBV28
TGTGCCAGCAGTTCCCGACAGAGCTATGGCTACACCTTC
CASSSRQSYGYTF
>.|.|TRBJ1-3|TRBV11-2
TGTGCCAGCAGCTTCGAGGGGCCTGGAAACACCATATATTTT
CASSFEGPGNTIYF
>.|.|TRBJ2-3|TRBV6-5
TGTGCCAGCAGTTACGGCGACACAGATACGCAGTATTTT
CASSYGDTDTQYF
>.|.|TRBJ2-1|TRBV25-1
TGTGCCAGCAGTGAATACGATGAGCAGTTCTTC
CASSEYDEQFF
>.|.|TRBJ2-2|TRBV4-1
TGCGCCAGCAGCCAAGCCCCCCCCACGGTATCCGGGGAGCTGTTTTTT
CASSQAPPTVSGELFF
>once|.|TRBJ2-3|TRBV7-2
TGTGCCAGCTCTCTAGGGTTCGGGACAGATACGCAGTATTTT
CASSLGFGTDTQYF
>.|.|TRBJ1-1|TRBV7-6
TGTGCCAGCAGCTTAGAAACAGATATGAACACTGAAGCTTTCTTT
CASSLETDMNTEAFF
>.|.|TRBJ1-4|TRBV7-6
TGTGCCAGCAGCTTAGCTAGGGATCCACCGGGAAAACTGTTTTTT
CASSLARDPPGKLFF
>.|.|TRBJ2-2|TRBV5-1
TGCGCCAGCAGCCGGACGGGGGAGCTGTTTTTT
CASSRTGELFF
>.|TRBD1|TRBJ1-2|TRBV24-1
TGTGCCACCAGTGATCCCGGACAGGAGTTTAACTATGGCTACACCTTC
CATSDPGQEFNYGYTF
>.|.|TRBJ1-4|TRBV9
TGTGCCAGCAGCGTATACTTACCCGGGACCGCTAATGAAAAACTGTTTTTT
CASSVYLPGTANEKLFF
>.|.|TRBJ1-1|TRBV6-2/TRBV6-3
TGTGCCAGCAGCAGGGGCACTGAAGCTTTCTTT
CASSRGTEAFF
>.|.|TRBJ1-2|TRBV6-5
TGTGCCAGCAGTTACTCGAACCAGTTCTATGGCTACACCTTC
CASSYSNQFYGYTF
>.|TRBD1|TRBJ2-4|TRBV24-1
TGTGCCACACAGGGGATCCAAAACATTCAGTACTTC
CATQGIQNIQYF
>.|TRBD1|TRBJ2-3|TRBV18
TGTGCCAGCTCACCGGACAGGGGGGGAGATACGCAGTATTTT
CASSPDRGGDTQYF
>once|.|TRBJ2-7|TRBV18
TGTGCCAGCTCACCGAGGGGTGACGAGCAGTACTTC
CASSPRGDEQYF
>.|.|TRBJ2-3|TRBV2
TGTGCCAGCAGTGACTCTACAACCACAGATACGCAGTATTTT
CASSDSTTTDTQYF
>.|.|TRBJ1-5|TRBV2
TGTGCCAGCACAGCTCACAATCAGCCCCAGCATTTT
CASTAHNQPQHF
>.|TRBD1|TRBJ2-2|TRBV25-1
TGTGCCAGCAGTGAACACAGGGGGAACACCGGGGAGCTGTTTTTT
CASSEHRGNTGELFF
>.|.|TRBJ1-2|TRBV3-1/TRBV3-2
TGTGCCAGCAGCCAAGATTGGAACGGCCCCTATGGCTACACCTTC
CASSQDWNGPYGYTF
>.|TRBD1|TRBJ1-3|TRBV27
TGTGCCAGCAGGAAACAGGGGGCTCTAGGGACCATATATTTT
CASRKQGALGTIYF
>.|.|TRBJ1-2|TRBV6-5
TGTGCCAGCAGTGACTCGGACACGCCAAACTATGGCTACACCTTC
CASSDSDTPNYGYTF
>.|.|TRBJ2-1|TRBV19
TGTGCCAGTAGCCAGACCGGGGTGAACAATGAGCAGTTCTTC
CASSQTGVNNEQFF
>.|TRBD1|TRBJ1-4|TRBV11-2
TGTGCCAGCAGCTTCCAGGGGGCTGCTAATGAAAAACTGTTTTTT
CASSFQGAANEKLFF
>.|.|TRBJ2-5|TRBV9
TGTGCCAGCAGCGTAGCCGGAGGGGGAGAGACCCAGTACTTC
CASSVAGGGETQYF
>.|.|TRBJ1-2|TRBV6-5
TGTGCCAGCAGTCCCGAAAGCGGGTATGGCTACACCTTC
CASSPESGYGYTF
>.|.|TRBJ1-2|TRBV28
TGTGCCAGCAACAGGGACTATGGCTACACCTTC
CASNRDYGYTF
>.|.|TRBJ1-5|TRBV12-3/TRBV12-4
TGTGCCAGCAGTTTTGATAGCTATCAGCCCCAGCATTTT
CASSFDSYQPQHF
>.|TRBD1|TRBJ2-5|TRBV5-1
TGCGCCAGCAGTCCAGACAGGGGCCGAGGAGAGACCCAGTACTTC
CASSPDRGRGETQYF
>once|TRBD2|TRBJ2-1|TRBV5-1
TGCGCCAGCAGCTCCAACCATCTGGCGGGAGTGGTCAATGAGCAGTTCTTC
CASSSNHLAGVVNEQFF
>.|.|TRBJ1-5|TRBV15
TGTGCCACCAGGCAGGGAGGCAATCAGCCCCAGCATTTT
CATRQGGNQPQHF
>.|.|TRBJ2-3|TRBV6-4
TGTGCCAGCAGTGACGGCCTCGGCAAAGGCGCAGATACGCAGTATTTT
CASSDGLGKGADTQYF
>.|.|TRBJ2-3|TRBV6-5
TGTGCCAGCAGTTACTCGGGGTTGGATACGCAGTATTTT
CASSYSGLDTQYF
>.|.|TRBJ2-7|TRBV15
TGTGCCACCAGCAGATCGGGGGTGGTCAGTACCTACGAGCAGTACTTC
CATSRSGVVSTYEQYF
>.|TRBD2|TRBJ2-1|TRBV19
TGTGCCACCGCAAGGGTAGCGGGTAATGAGCAGTTCTTC
CATARVAGNEQFF